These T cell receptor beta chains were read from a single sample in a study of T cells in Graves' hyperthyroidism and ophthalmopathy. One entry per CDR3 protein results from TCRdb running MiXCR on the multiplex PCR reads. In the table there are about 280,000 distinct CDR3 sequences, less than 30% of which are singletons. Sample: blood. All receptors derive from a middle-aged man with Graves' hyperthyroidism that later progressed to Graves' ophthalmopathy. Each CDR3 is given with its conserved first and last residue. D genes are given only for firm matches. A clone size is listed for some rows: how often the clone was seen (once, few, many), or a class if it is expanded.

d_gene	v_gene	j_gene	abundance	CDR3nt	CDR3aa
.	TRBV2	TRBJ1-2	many	TGTGCCAGCAGTGATTTTGACGGGGCCTCTGGCTACACCTTC	CASSDFDGASGYTF
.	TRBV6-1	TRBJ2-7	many	TGTGCCAGCAGCGAGGGGGGGTACGAGCAGTACTTC	CASSEGGYEQYF
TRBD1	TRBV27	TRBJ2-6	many	TGTGCCAGCCCGAACAGGGGGGCGAGGTCTGGGGCCAACGTCCTGACTTTC	CASPNRGARSGANVLTF
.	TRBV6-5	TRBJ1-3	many	TGTGCCAGCAGCGCCCCTGGCTCTGGAAACACCATATATTTT	CASSAPGSGNTIYF
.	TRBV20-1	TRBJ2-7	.	TGCAGTGCTAGAGATTTCCGCCGGGACTCCTACGAGCAGTACTTC	CSARDFRRDSYEQYF
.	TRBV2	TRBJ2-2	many	TGTGCCAGCAGTGAATTTTTTCGTTCCACTGACGGGGAGCTGTTTTTT	CASSEFFRSTDGELFF
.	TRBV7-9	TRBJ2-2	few	TGTGCCAGCAGCGCCCATGAAGCCGGCGGGGAGCTGTTTTTT	CASSAHEAGGELFF
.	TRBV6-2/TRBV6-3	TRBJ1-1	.	TGTGCCAGCAGATGGGAAGCGAACACTGAAGCTTTCTTT	CASRWEANTEAFF
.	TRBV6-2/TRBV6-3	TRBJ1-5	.	TGTGTCAGCAGCCACCAGGGGCCCCCTCAGCCCCAGCATTTT	CVSSHQGPPQPQHF
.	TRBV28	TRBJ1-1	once	TGTGCCAGCAGCGCAAAGTTGAACACTGAAGCTTTCTTT	CASSAKLNTEAFF
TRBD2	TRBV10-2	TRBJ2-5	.	TGCGCCAGCAGTGAGACTAGCGGAAGGGAGACCCAGTACTTC	CASSETSGRETQYF
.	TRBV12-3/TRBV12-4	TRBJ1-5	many	TGTGCCAGCAGCGGACGGACTAGCAATCAGCCCCAGCATTTT	CASSGRTSNQPQHF
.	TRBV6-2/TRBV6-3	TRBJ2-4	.	TGTGCCAGCAGCTTCCTGAGGGCTGACCAACTCTACTTC	CASSFLRADQLYF
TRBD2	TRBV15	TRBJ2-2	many	TGTGCCACCAGCAGATCCGGGACTAGCGGGAGGGGAGCGAACACCGGGGAGCTGTTTTTT	CATSRSGTSGRGANTGELFF
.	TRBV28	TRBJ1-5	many	TGTGCCAGCAGTTTAACGAATCAGCCCCAGCATTTT	CASSLTNQPQHF
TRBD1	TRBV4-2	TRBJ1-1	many	TGTGCCAGCAGCACCCCAGACAGGGGATCGAACACTGAAGCTTTCTTT	CASSTPDRGSNTEAFF
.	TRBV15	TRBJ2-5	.	TGTGCCACCAGCCCATTAAGGAAACCAGAGACCCAGTACTTC	CATSPLRKPETQYF
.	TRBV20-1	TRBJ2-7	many	TGCAGTGGGGTCAGGGGAACCTACGAGCAGTACTTC	CSGVRGTYEQYF
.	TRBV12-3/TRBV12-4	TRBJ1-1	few	TGTGCCAGCAGTTTAGGCCCCACAGGGCTGACTGAAGCTTTCTTT	CASSLGPTGLTEAFF
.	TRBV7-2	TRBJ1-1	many	TGTGCCAGCAGTAAGGACTTATCCCGGAACACTGAAGCTTTCTTT	CASSKDLSRNTEAFF
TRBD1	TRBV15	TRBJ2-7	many	TGTGCCACCAGCAGAGAGGGAACGGACAGGACCTACGAGCAGTACTTC	CATSREGTDRTYEQYF
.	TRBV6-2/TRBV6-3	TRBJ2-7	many	TGTGCCAGCTGCCACCCAGTTTTAGTCTACGAGCAGTACTTC	CASCHPVLVYEQYF
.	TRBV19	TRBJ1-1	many	TGTGCCAGTACCCCGAAGAGTACTGAAGCTTTCTTT	CASTPKSTEAFF
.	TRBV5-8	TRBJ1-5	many	TGTGCCAGCAGCTCTACAGAAGACTTCTTGGGTGTGGTCAATCAGCCCCAGCATTTT	CASSSTEDFLGVVNQPQHF
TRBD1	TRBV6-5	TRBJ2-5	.	TGTGCCAGCAGTTACTCGGAACCGGGCCTACAGGGGGAGACCCAGTACTTC	CASSYSEPGLQGETQYF
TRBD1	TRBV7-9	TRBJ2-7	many	TGTGCCAGCAGCGTGGACAGGGGGACCTACGAGCAGTACTTC	CASSVDRGTYEQYF
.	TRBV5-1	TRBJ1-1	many	TGCGCCAGCAGCTTGTTGGGCCCTGGCACTGAAGCTTTCTTT	CASSLLGPGTEAFF
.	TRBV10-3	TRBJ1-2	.	TGTGCCATCAGTGAGTCGAGTCTCAGGCCTACCACCTTC	CAISESSLRPTTF
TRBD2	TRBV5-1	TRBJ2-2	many	TGCGCCAGCAGCTCGATTAGCGGGAGGTTCGGCACCGGGGAGCTGTTTTTT	CASSSISGRFGTGELFF
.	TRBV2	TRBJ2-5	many	TGTGCCAGCAGTGTAGACAGGTACCAAGAGACCCAGTACTTC	CASSVDRYQETQYF
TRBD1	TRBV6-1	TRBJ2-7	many	TGTGCCAGCAGTGTTGCGACAGGGGGTTACGAGCAGTACTTC	CASSVATGGYEQYF
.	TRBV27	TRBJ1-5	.	TGTGCCAGCAGCGTAACCAGGGCGCAGCCCCAGCATTTT	CASSVTRAQPQHF
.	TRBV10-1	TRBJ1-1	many	TGCGCCAGCAGTGAACAGCTGAACACTGAAGCTTTCTTT	CASSEQLNTEAFF